The entry that follows covers one T cell receptor (beta chain) sequence. Antigen: not known. Germline CDR1 is KGHSH and CDR2 is LQKENI. Trimming left V 3 bases short and J 5 bases short, with 10 bases between. The CDR3 extends over 13 amino acids. The repertoire was sequenced with immunoSEQ multiplex PCR; TCRdb's copy has only in-frame clones and lacks some. Seen here are more than 25,000 clones, under 85% observed once, and the top ten hold roughly 6.6%. This record belongs to a study of a mutant IDH1 vaccine in newly diagnosed glioma. At the level of the study: Investigators started vaccination 4-6 weeks after radiotherapy alone, or with temozolomide cycles. Males made up approximately 60% and females approximately 40% of treated patients, whose mean age was about 41 years.

Study-level points and caveats: The authors found pseudoprogression apparently unrelated to changes in top peripheral T cell clonotypes.

The time point: week 5, during vaccination. Each dose of the vaccine consisted of 300 ug of mutant IDH1 20-mer peptide, with topical imiquimod. V usage is TRBV18 and J usage is TRBJ1-1; D perhaps matches TRBD1 (5 bases). Source: PBMCs, taken from a glioma patient whose treatment included an IDH1 peptide vaccine. The receptor was derived from a man aged 40-49 years with glioma. Some clones in this sample may be carry-over from other donors' samples. This CDR3 reads CASSPSGRTEAFF. CDR3 sequence (DNA): TGTGCCAGCTCACCCTCGGGGCGGACTGAAGCTTTCTTT. The full variable domain, in which reference TRBV18 and TRBJ1-1 provide the parts outside the CDR3, is NAGVMQNPRHLVRRRGQEARLRCSPMKGHSHVYWYRQLPEEGLKFMVYLQKENIIDESGMPKERFSAEFPKEGPSILRIQQVVRGDSAAYFCASSPSGRTEAFFGQGTRLTVV.